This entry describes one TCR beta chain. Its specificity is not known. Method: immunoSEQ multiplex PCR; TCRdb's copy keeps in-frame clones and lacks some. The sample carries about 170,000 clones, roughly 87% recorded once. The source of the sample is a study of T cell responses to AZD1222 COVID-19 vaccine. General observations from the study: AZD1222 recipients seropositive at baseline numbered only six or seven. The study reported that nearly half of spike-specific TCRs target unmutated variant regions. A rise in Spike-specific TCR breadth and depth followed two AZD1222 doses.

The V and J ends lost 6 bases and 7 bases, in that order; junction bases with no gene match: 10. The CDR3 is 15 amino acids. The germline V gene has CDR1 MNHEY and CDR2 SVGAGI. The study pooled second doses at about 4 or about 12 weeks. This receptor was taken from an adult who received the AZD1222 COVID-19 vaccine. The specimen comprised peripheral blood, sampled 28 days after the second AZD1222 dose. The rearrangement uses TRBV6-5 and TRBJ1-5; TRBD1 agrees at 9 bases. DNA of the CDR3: TGTGCCAGCAGCCCCCGGGACAGGGACCCCCAGCCCCAGCATTTT. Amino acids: CASSPRDRDPQPQHF.